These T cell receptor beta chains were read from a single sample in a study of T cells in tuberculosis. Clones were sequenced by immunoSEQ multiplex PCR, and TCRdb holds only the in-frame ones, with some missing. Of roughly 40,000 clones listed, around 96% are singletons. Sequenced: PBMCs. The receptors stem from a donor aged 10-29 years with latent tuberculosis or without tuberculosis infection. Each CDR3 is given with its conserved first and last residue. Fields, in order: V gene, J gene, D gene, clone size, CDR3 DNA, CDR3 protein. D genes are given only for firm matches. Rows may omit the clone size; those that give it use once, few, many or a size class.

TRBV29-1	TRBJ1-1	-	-	TGCAGCGCCGGACACCGAATGAACACTGAAGCTTTCTTT	CSAGHRMNTEAFF
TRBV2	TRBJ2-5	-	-	TGTGCCAGCGATGGGCGGGTAACACAAGAGACCCAGTACTTC	CASDGRVTQETQYF
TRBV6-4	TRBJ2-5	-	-	TGTGCCAGCAGTGCCACAGGGCAGGAGACCCAGTACTTC	CASSATGQETQYF
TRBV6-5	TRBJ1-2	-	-	TGTGCCAGTATGAACAGTGTTGGCTACACCTTC	CASMNSVGYTF
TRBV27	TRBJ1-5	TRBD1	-	TGTGCCAGCAGTGGTGGACAGGGACTGAATCAGCCCCAGCATTTT	CASSGGQGLNQPQHF
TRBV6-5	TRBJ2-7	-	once	TGTGCCAGCAGTTCCGCCCGAGGGTTCTCCTACGAGCAGTACTTC	CASSSARGFSYEQYF
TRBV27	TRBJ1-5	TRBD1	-	TGTGCCAGCAGTTTAGATTCGACAGGGGACAATCAGCCCCAGCATTTT	CASSLDSTGDNQPQHF
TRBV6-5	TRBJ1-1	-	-	TGTGCCAGCAGTTACTCGGGCAAGAACACTGAAGCTTTCTTT	CASSYSGKNTEAFF
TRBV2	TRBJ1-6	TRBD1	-	TGTGCCAGCACCTACGGACAGGGCGTTTATTCACCCCTCCACTTT	CASTYGQGVYSPLHF
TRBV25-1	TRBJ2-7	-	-	TGTGCCAGCAGTGACAACTCCTACGAGCAGTACTTC	CASSDNSYEQYF
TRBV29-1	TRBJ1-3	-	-	TGCAGCGTTGTTTACATAAACACCATATATTTT	CSVVYINTIYF
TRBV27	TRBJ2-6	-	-	TGTGCCAGCAGTTTATATCGGGGTCGCTCTGGGGCCAACGTCCTGACTTTC	CASSLYRGRSGANVLTF
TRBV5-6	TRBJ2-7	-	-	TGTGCCAGCAGCTTCGGGAAGACGTACGAGCAGTACTTC	CASSFGKTYEQYF
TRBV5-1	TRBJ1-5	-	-	TGCGCCAGCAGCTTGGGCGGGGAGTTGCAGCCCCAGCATTTT	CASSLGGELQPQHF
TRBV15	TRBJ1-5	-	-	TGTGCCACCAGCAGAGATCCGGGGGGTCAGCCCCAGCATTTT	CATSRDPGGQPQHF
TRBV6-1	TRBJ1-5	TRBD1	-	TGTGCCAGCAGTGGGTTGACAGGGGTATATATATCGGGCAATCAGCCCCAGCATTTT	CASSGLTGVYISGNQPQHF
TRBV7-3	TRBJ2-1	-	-	TGTGCCAGCAGCTCTAGCGCCCGCGTGGAGCAGTTCTTC	CASSSSARVEQFF
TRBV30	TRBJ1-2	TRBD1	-	TGTGCCTGGAGTGCCATGGGACAGGGAGGCAACTATGGCTACACCTTC	CAWSAMGQGGNYGYTF
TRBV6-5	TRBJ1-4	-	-	TGTGCCAGCAGTTACTCGAGCGGGAATGAAAAACTGTTTTTT	CASSYSSGNEKLFF
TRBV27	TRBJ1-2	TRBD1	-	TGTGCCAGCAGTTTAGTTACAGGGGTAGGCTACACCTTC	CASSLVTGVGYTF
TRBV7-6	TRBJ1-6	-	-	TGTGCCAGCAGCCTCCAAGCGGGGATCGGGTCACCCCTCCACTTT	CASSLQAGIGSPLHF
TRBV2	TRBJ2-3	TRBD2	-	TGTGCCAGCAGAAACCCTTCCGGGACTAGAGATCCCCAGAAGCAGTATTTT	CASRNPSGTRDPQKQYF
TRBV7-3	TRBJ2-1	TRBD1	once	TGTGCCAGCAGCCCGGACAGGGGATCCTACAATGAGCAGTTCTTC	CASSPDRGSYNEQFF
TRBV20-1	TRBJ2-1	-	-	TGCAGTGCGAGGGACAATGAGCAGTTCTTC	CSARDNEQFF
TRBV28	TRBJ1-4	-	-	TGTGCCAGCAGTTTATCGATGGCAGGCCGTATCACTAATGAAAAACTGTTTTTT	CASSLSMAGRITNEKLFF